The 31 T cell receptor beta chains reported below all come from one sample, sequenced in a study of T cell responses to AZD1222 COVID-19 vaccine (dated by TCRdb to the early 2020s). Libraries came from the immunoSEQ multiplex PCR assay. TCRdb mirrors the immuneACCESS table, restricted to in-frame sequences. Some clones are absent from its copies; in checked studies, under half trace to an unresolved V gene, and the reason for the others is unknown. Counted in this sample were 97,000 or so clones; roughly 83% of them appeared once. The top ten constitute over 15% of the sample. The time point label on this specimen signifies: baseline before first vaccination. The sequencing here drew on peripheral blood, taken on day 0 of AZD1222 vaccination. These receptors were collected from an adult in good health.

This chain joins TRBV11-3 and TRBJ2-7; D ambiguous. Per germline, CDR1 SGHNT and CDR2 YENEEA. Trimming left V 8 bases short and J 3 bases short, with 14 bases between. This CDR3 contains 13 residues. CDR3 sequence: CASAKERDYEQYF. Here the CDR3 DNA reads TGTGCCAGCGCCAAGGAGCGCGACTACGAGCAGTACTTC. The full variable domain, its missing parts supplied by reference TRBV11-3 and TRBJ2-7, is EAGVVQSPRYKIIEKKQPVAFWCNPISGHNTLYWYLQNLGQGPELLIRYENEEAVDDSQLPKDRFSAERLKGVDSTLKIQPAELGDSAVYLCASAKERDYEQYFGPGTRLTVT.

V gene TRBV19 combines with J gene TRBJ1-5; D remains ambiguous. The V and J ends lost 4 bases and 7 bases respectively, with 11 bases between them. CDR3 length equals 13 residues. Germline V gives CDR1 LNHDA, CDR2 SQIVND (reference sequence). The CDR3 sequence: CASSNGVGQPQHF. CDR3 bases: TGTGCCAGTAGTAATGGGGTCGGGCAGCCCCAGCATTTT.

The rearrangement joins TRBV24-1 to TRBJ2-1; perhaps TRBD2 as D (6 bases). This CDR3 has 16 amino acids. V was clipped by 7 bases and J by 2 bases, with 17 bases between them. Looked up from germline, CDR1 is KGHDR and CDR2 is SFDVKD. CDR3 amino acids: CATSERGSGTYNEQFF. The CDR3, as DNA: TGTGCCACCAGCGAGAGGGGTAGCGGAACCTACAATGAGCAGTTCTTC.

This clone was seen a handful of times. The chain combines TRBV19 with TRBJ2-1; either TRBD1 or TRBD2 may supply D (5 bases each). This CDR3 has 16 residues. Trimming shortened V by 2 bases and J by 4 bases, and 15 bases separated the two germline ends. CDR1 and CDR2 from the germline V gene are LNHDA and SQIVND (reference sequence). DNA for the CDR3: TGTGCCAGTAGTATATACCGGGACGGAGATTACAATGAGCAGTTCTTC. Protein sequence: CASSIYRDGDYNEQFF.

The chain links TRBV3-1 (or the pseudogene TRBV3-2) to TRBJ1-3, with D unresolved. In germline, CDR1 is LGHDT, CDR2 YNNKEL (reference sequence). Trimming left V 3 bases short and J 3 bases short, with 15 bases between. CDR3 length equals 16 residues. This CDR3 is CASSQYERVFGNTIYF. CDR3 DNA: TGTGCCAGCAGCCAGTATGAGCGGGTATTTGGAAACACCATATATTTT.

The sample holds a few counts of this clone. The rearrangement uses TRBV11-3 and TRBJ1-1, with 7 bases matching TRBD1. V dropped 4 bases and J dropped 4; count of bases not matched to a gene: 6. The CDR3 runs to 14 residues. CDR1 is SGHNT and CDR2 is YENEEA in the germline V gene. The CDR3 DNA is TGTGCCAGCAGCTCCAGGGGGGCCCCCACTGAAGCTTTCTTT. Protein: CASSSRGAPTEAFF.

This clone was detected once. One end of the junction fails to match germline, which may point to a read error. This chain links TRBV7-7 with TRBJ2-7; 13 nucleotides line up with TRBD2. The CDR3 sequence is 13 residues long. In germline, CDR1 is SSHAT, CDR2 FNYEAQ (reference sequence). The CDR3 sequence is CASSSGLAGEQYF. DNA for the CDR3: TGTGCTAGCAGCTCGGGACTAGCGGGGGAGCAGTACTTC.

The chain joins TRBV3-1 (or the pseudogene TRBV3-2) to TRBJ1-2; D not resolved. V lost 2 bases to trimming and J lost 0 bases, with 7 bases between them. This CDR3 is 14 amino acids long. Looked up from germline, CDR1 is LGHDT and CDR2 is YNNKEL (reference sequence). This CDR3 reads CASSQSSTNYGYTF. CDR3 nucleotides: TGTGCCAGCAGCCAAAGTTCGACTAACTATGGCTACACCTTC.

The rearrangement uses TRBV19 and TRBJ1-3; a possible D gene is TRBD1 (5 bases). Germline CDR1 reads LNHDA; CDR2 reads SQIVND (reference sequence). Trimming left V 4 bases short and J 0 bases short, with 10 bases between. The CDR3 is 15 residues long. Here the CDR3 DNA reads TGTGCCAGTAGTAAACGACAGAGCTCTGGAAACACCATATATTTT. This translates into CASSKRQSSGNTIYF.

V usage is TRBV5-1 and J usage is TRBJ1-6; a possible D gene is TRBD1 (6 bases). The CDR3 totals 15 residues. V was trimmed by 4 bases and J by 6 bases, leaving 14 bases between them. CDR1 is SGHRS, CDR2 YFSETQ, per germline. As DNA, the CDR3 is TGCGCCAGCAGCCCCGAAGGGGGGGCTAATTCACCCCTCCACTTT. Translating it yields CASSPEGGANSPLHF. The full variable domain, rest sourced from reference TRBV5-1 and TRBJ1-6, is KAGVTQTPRYLIKTRGQQVTLSCSPISGHRSVSWYQQTPGQGLQFLFEYFSETQRNKGNFPGRFSGRQFSNSRSEMNVSTLELGDSALYLCASSPEGGANSPLHFGNGTRLTVT.

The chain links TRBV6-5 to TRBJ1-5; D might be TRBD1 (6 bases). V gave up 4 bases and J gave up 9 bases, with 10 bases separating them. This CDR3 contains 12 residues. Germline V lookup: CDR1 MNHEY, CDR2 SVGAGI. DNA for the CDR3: TGTGCCAGCAGTTCGACAGGCTCGCCCCAGCATTTT. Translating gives CASSSTGSPQHF.

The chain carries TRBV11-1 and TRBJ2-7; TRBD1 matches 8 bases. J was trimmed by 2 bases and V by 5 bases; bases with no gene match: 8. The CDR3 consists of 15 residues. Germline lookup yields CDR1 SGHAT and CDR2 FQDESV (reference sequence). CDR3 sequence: CASSISQGQAYEQYF. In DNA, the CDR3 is TGTGCCAGCAGCATCAGCCAGGGACAGGCCTACGAGCAGTACTTC.

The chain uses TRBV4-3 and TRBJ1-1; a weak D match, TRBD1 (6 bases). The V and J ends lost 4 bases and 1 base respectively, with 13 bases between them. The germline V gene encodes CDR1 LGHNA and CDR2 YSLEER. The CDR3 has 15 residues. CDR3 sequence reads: CASSRETGRNTEAFF. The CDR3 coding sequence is TGCGCCAGCAGCCGCGAAACAGGGAGGAACACTGAAGCTTTCTTT.

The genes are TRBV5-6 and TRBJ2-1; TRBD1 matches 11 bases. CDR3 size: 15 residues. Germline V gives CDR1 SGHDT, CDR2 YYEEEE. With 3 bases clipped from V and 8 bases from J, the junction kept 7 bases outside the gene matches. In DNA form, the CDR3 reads TGTGCCAGCAGCTCCTGGACAGGGGGCTTCTATGAGCAGTTCTTC. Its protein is CASSSWTGGFYEQFF.

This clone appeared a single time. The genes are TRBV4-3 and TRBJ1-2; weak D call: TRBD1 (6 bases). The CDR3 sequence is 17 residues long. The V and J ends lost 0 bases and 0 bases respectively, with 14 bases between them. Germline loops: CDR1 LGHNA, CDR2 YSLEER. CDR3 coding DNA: TGCGCCAGCAGCCAAGAGCGGTGGGGGCGAGCTAACTATGGCTACACCTTC. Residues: CASSQERWGRANYGYTF.

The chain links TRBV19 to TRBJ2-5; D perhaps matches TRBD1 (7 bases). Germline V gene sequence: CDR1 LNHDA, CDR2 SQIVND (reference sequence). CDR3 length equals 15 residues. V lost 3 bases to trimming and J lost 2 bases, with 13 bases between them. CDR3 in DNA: TGTGCCAGTAGTATCGCGGGACAGCGACAAGAGACCCAGTACTTC. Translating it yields CASSIAGQRQETQYF.

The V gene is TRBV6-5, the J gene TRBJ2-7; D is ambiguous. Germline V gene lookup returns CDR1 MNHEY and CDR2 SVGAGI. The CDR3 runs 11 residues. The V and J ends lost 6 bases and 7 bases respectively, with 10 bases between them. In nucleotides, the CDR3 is TGTGCCAGCAGCTCCCTTGGGGAGCAGTACTTC. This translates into CASSSLGEQYF.

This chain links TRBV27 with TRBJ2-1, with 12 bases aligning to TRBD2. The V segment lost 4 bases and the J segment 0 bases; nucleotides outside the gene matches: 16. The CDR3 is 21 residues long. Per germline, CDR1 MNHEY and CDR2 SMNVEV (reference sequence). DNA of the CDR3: TGTGCCAGCAGTTCTCCGTCTGGACAAGGACTAGCGGGGATCTCCTACAATGAGCAGTTCTTC. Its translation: CASSSPSGQGLAGISYNEQFF.

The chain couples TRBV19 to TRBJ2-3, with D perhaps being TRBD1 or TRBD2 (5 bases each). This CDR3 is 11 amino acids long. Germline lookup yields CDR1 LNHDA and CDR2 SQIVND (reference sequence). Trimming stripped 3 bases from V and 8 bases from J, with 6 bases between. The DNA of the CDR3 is TGTGCCAGTAGTATTGGGGGTACGCAGTATTTT. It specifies CASSIGGTQYF.

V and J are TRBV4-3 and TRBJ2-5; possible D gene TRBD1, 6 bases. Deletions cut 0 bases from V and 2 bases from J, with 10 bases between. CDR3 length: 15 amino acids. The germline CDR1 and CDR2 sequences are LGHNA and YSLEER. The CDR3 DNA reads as TGCGCCAGCAGCCAAGATGGTAGGGGGCAAGAGACCCAGTACTTC. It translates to CASSQDGRGQETQYF.

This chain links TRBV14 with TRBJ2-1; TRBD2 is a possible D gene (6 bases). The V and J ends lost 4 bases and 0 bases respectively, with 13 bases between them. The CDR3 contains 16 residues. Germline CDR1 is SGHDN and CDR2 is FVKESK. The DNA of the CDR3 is TGTGCCAGCAGCCGTCCGCTACTAGCCTCCTACAATGAGCAGTTCTTC. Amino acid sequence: CASSRPLLASYNEQFF.

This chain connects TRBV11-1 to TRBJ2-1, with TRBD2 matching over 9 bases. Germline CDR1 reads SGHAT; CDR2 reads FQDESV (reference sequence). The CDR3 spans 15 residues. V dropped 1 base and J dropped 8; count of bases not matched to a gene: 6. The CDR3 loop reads CASSLGGRLADEQFF. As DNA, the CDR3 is TGTGCCAGCAGCTTAGGCGGGCGACTAGCGGATGAGCAGTTCTTC. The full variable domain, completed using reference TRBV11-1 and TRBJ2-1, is EAEVAQSPRYKITEKSQAVAFWCDPISGHATLYWYRQILGQGPELLVQFQDESVVDDSQLPKDRFSAERLKGVDSTLKIQPAELGDSAMYLCASSLGGRLADEQFFGPGTRLTVL.

This chain's CDR3 is CASIGRGNTIYF. CDR3 bases: TGTGCCAGCATAGGCCGCGGAAACACCATATATTTT. The chain carries TRBV3-1 (or the pseudogene TRBV3-2) and TRBJ1-3; no reliable D call. Germline CDR1 LGHDT, CDR2 YNNKEL (reference sequence). Deletions cut 7 bases from V and 4 bases from J, with 8 bases between. The length of the CDR3 is 12 residues.

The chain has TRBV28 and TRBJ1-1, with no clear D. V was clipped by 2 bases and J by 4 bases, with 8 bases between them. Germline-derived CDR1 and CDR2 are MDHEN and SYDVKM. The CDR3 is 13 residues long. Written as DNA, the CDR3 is TGTGCCAGCAGTTTACAAGGATCCACTGAAGCTTTCTTT. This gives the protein CASSLQGSTEAFF.

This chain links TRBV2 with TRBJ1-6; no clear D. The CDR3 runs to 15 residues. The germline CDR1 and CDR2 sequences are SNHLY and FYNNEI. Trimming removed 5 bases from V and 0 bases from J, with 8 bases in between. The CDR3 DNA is TGTGCCAGCAGTTCGGGGAGCTCCTATAATTCACCCCTCCACTTT. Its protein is CASSSGSSYNSPLHF.

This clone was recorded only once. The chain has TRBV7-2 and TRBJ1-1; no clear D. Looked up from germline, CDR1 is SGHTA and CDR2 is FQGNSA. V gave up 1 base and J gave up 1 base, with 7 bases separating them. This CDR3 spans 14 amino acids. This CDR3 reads CASSLDPSNTEAFF. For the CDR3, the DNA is TGTGCCAGCAGCTTAGACCCCTCGAACACTGAAGCTTTCTTT.

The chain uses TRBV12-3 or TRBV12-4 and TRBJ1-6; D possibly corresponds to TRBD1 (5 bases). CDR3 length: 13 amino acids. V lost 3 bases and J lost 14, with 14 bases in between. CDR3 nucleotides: TGTGCCAGCAGTTTGTCCAGGGTCGGGACCCTCCACTTT. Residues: CASSLSRVGTLHF.

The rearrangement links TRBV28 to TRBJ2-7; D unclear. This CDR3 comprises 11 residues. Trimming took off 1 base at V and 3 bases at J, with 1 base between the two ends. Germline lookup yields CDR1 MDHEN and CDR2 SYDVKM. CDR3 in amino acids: CASSLFYEQYF. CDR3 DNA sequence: TGTGCCAGCAGTTTATTCTACGAGCAGTACTTC.

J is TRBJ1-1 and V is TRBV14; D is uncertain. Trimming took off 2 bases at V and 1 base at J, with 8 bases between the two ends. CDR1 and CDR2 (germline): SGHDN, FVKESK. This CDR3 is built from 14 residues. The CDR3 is CASSQNHRNTEAFF. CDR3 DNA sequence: TGTGCCAGCAGCCAAAACCACAGGAACACTGAAGCTTTCTTT.

This CDR3 reads CASSLAAGGVYEQYF. The CDR3 region has the DNA TGTGCCAGCAGCTTAGCGGCCGGGGGGGTCTACGAGCAGTACTTC. The chain is built from TRBV7-2 and TRBJ2-7; 8 nucleotides match TRBD2. The V segment lost 0 bases and the J segment 3 bases; nucleotides outside the gene matches: 4. CDR3 length: 15 amino acids. In germline, CDR1 is SGHTA, CDR2 FQGNSA.

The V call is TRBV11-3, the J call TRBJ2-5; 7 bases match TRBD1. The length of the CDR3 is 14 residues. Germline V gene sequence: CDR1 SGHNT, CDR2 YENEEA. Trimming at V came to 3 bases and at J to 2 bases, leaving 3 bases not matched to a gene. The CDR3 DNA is TGTGCCAGCAGCTTGTTGGGACAGCAAGAGACCCAGTACTTC. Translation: CASSLLGQQETQYF. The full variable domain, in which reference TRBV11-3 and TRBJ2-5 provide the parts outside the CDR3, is EAGVVQSPRYKIIEKKQPVAFWCNPISGHNTLYWYLQNLGQGPELLIRYENEEAVDDSQLPKDRFSAERLKGVDSTLKIQPAELGDSAVYLCASSLLGQQETQYFGPGTRLLVL.